This T cell receptor beta chain was obtained from a study of beta chain features in type 1 diabetes. Study-wide results and limits: Significant though moderate, a shortening of TCRB CDR3s appeared in all four CD4+ subsets of Type 1 diabetes patients. Researchers reported that naive, central memory and Treg TCRB repertoires appeared more similar in patients than in healthy donors.

On this clone: Its antigen remains unknown.

The germline gives CDR1 MGHDK, CDR2 SYGVNS. Trimming cost V 6 bases and J 4 bases; bases outside gene matches: 5. The CDR3 has 13 amino acids. The entirety of the isolated RNA underwent reverse transcription, so expressed TCRB transcripts were sequenced. Using immunoSEQ multiplex PCR, the repertoire was profiled, and TCRdb retains in-frame clones only, with some absent. This table holds 150,000 to 200,000 clones, about 63% found once. This clonotype was sampled from a man aged 25 to 45 with type 1 diabetes. Material for sequencing was naive CD4+ T cells from blood. The chain has TRBV25-1 and TRBJ1-2, with 7 bases matching TRBD1. The DNA of the CDR3 is TGTGCCAGCAGCGGACAGGCGCTCTATGGCTACACCTTC. This codes for CASSGQALYGYTF.